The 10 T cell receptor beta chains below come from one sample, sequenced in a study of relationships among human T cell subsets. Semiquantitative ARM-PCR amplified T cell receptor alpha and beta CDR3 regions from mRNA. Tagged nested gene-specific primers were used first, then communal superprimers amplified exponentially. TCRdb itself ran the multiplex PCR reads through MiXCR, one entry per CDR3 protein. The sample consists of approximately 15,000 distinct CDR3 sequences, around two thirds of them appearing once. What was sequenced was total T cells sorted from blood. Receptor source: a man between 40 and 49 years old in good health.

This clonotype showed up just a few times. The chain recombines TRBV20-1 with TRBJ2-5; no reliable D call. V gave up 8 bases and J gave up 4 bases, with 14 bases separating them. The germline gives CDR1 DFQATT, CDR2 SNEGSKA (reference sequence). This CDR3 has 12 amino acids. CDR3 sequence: CSPSIGPETQYF. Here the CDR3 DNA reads TGCAGTCCGTCAATAGGTCCAGAGACCCAGTACTTC.

CDR3 DNA: TGTGCCAGCAGCTTAGCGCTCTGGGCGGACGAGCAGTACTTC. It yields the protein CASSLALWADEQYF. The chain combines TRBV7-6 with TRBJ2-7; D not certain. Between the trimmed V and J ends, which lost 0 bases and 5 bases, there was a span of 11 bases. The CDR3 runs 14 residues. Germline values: CDR1 SGHVS, CDR2 FNYEAQ.

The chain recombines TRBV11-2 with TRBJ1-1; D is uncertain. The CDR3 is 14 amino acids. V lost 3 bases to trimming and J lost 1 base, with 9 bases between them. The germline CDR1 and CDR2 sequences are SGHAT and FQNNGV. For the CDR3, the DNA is TGTGCCAGCAGCTTGTACGGCCCGAACACTGAAGCTTTCTTT. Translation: CASSLYGPNTEAFF.

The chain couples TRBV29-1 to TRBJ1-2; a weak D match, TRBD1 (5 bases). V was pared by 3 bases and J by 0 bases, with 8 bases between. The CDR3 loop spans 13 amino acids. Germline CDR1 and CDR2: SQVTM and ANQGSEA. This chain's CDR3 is CSVETATNYGYTF. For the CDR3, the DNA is TGCAGCGTTGAGACAGCTACTAACTATGGCTACACCTTC.

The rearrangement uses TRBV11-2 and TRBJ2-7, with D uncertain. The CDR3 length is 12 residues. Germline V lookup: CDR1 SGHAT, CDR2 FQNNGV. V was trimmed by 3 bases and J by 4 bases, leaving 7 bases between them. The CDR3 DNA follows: TGTGCCAGCAGCTTTATCGGATACGAGCAGTACTTC. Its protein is CASSFIGYEQYF. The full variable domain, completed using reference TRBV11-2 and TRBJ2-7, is EAGVAQSPRYKIIEKRQSVAFWCNPISGHATLYWYQQILGQGPKLLIQFQNNGVVDDSQLPKDRFSAERLKGVDSTLKIQPAKLEDSAVYLCASSFIGYEQYFGPGTRLTVT.

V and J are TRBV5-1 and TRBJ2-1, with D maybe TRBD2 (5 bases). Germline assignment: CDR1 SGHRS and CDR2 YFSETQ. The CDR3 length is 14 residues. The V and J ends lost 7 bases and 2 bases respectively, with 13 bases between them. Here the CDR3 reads CASEAAGAYNEQFF. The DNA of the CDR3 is TGCGCCAGCGAGGCGGCCGGGGCCTACAATGAGCAGTTCTTC.

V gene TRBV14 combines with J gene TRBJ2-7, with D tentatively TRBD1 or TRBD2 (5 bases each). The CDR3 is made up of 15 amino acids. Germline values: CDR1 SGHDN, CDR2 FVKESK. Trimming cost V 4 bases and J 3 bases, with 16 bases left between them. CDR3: CASSPWDGTLYEQYF. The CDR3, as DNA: TGTGCCAGCAGCCCCTGGGACGGAACCCTCTACGAGCAGTACTTC.

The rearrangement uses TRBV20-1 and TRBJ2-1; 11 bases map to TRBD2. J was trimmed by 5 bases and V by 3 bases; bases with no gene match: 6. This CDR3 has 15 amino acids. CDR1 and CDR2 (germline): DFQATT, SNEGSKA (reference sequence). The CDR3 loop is CSARSGTSGNNEQFF. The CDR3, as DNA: TGCAGTGCTAGGTCCGGGACTAGCGGAAACAATGAGCAGTTCTTC.

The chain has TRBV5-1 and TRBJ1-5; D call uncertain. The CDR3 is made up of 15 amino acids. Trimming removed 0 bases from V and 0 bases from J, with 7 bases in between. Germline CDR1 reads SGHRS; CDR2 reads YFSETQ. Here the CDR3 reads CASSLDGISNQPQHF. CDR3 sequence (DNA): TGCGCCAGCAGCTTGGATGGCATTAGCAATCAGCCCCAGCATTTT.

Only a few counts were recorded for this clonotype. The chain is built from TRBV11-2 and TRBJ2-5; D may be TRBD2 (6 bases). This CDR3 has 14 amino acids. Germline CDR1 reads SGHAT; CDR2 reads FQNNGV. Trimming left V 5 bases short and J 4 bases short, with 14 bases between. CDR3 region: CASSRGGIAETQYF. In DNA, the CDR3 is TGTGCCAGCAGCCGAGGCGGGATCGCAGAGACCCAGTACTTC. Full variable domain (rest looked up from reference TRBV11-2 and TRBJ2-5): EAGVAQSPRYKIIEKRQSVAFWCNPISGHATLYWYQQILGQGPKLLIQFQNNGVVDDSQLPKDRFSAERLKGVDSTLKIQPAKLEDSAVYLCASSRGGIAETQYFGPGTRLLVL.